The clone carrying this T cell receptor beta chain appeared once. Its antigen is not known. This table comes from immunoSEQ multiplex PCR, and its TCRdb copy is limited to in-frame clones, with some not included. The repertoire holds 54,000 or so clones, 70% to 90% seen once, with over 3.5% in the top ten. This sample stems from a study of T cell responses to AZD1222 COVID-19 vaccine. Study-wide background: Analyses pooled second doses at about 4 or about 12 weeks.

The CDR3 spans 15 residues. CDR1 and CDR2 from the germline V gene are MNHNY and SVGAGI (reference sequence). Losses at the gene ends were 8 bases for V and 1 base for J; bases not matched to a gene: 11. Study conclusions and caveats: A mostly white British donor set with more females was recruited, and clonal diversity was possibly underestimated. The repertoires were collected only after the peak T cell response.

The chain links TRBV6-6 to TRBJ2-7, with 7 bases matching TRBD1. The sample was peripheral blood, taken on day 0 of AZD1222 vaccination. The sequence derives from an adult in good health. This CDR3 is CASGNMGQRSYEQYF. The CDR3 nucleotides are TGTGCCAGCGGAAACATGGGACAGCGTTCCTACGAGCAGTACTTC.